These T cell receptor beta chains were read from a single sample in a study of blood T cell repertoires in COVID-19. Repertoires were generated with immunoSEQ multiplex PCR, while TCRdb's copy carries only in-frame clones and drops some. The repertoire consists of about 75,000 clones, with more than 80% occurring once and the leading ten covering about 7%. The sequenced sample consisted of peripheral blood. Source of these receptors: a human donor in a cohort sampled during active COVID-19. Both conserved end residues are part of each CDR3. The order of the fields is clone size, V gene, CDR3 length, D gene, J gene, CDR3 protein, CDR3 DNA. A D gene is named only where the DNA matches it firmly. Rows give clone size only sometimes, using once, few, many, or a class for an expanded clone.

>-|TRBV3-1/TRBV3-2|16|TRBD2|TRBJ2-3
CASSPPGLAGDDTQYF
TGTGCCAGCAGCCCCCCGGGACTAGCGGGGGATGATACGCAGTATTTT
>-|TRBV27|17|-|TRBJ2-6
CASSSNRATSGANVLTF
TGTGCCAGCAGTTCGAACAGGGCCACCTCTGGGGCCAACGTCCTGACTTTC
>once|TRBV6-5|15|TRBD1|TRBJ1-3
CASSYQTGVGNTIYF
TGTGCCAGCAGTTACCAGACAGGGGTTGGAAACACCATATATTTT
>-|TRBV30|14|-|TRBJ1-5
CAWSGDRSRQPQHF
TGTGCCTGGAGCGGAGACCGATCGAGGCAGCCCCAGCATTTT
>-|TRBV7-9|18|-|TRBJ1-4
CASSSPRSHPITNEKLFF
TGTGCCAGCAGCTCCCCCCGTAGCCACCCGATAACTAATGAAAAACTGTTTTTT
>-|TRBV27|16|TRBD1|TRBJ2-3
CASSPRTGGDTDTQYF
TGTGCCAGCAGTCCTAGGACAGGGGGCGATACAGATACGCAGTATTTT
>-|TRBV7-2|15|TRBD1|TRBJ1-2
CASRKTGTGGRGYTF
TGTGCCAGCAGAAAAACCGGGACAGGGGGACGGGGCTACACCTTC
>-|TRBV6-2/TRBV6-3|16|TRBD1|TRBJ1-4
CASSYLGTVTNEKLFF
TGTGCCAGCAGTTACTTGGGGACAGTGACTAATGAAAAACTGTTTTTT
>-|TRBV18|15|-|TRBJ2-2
CASSLDRAGTGELFF
TGTGCCAGCTCACTCGACAGGGCGGGGACCGGGGAGCTGTTTTTT
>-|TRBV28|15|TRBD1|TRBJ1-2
CASSSRTGVGYGYTF
TGTGCCAGCAGTTCCCGGACAGGGGTGGGCTATGGCTACACCTTC
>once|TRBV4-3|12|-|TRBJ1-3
CARGGPGNTIYF
TGCGCCAGGGGGGGTCCTGGAAACACCATATATTTT
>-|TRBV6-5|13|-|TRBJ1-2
CASSYTVNYGYTF
TGTGCCAGCAGTTACACAGTTAACTATGGCTACACCTTC
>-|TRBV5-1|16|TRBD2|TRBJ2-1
CASSLGGSGSYNEQFF
TGCGCCAGCAGCTTGGGGGGTAGCGGGAGCTACAATGAGCAGTTCTTC
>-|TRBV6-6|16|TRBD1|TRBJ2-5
CASSLAQGFFKETQYF
TGTGCCAGCAGCCTGGCACAGGGGTTTTTCAAAGAGACCCAGTACTTC
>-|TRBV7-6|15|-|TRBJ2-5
CASSLGLADAGTQYF
TGTGCCAGCAGCTTAGGCTTGGCGGACGCGGGGACCCAGTACTTC
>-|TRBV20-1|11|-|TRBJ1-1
CSASPTGEAFF
TGCAGTGCCTCTCCCACGGGTGAAGCTTTCTTT
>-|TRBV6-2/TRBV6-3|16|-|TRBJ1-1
CASSSSREGGYTEAFF
TGTGCCAGCAGTTCCTCCCGGGAGGGGGGTTACACTGAAGCTTTCTTT
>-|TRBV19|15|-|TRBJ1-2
CASSDPAYRDYGYTF
TGTGCCAGTAGTGACCCAGCGTATCGTGACTATGGCTACACCTTC
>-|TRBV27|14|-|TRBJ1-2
CASSLYAGYYGYTF
TGTGCCAGCAGTTTATACGCAGGCTACTATGGCTACACCTTC
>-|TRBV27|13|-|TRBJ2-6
CASALRGANVLTF
TGTGCCAGCGCCTTGAGGGGGGCCAACGTCCTGACTTTC
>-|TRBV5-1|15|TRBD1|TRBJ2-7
CASSFETGGIYEQYF
TGCGCCAGCAGCTTCGAGACAGGGGGCATCTACGAGCAGTACTTC
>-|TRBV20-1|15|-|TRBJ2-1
CSASWERPSYNEQFF
TGCAGTGCTAGTTGGGAGCGGCCCTCCTACAATGAGCAGTTCTTC
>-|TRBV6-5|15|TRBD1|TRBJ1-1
CASEENRGMNTEAFF
TGTGCCAGCGAGGAAAACAGGGGCATGAACACTGAAGCTTTCTTT
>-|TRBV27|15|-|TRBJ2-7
CASSLGQARAYEQYF
TGTGCCAGCAGTTTAGGCCAGGCCAGGGCCTACGAGCAGTACTTC
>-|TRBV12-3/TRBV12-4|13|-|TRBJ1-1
CASSLGANTEAFF
TGTGCCAGCAGTTTAGGAGCGAACACTGAAGCTTTCTTT
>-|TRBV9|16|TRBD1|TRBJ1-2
CASSAGQGNWGYGYTF
TGTGCCAGCAGCGCCGGACAGGGCAATTGGGGCTATGGCTACACCTTC
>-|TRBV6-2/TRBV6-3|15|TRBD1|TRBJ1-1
CASSPRTGWNTEAFF
TGTGCCAGCAGTCCAAGGACAGGGTGGAACACTGAAGCTTTCTTT
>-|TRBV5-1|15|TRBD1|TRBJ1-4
CASSLRGQDNEKLFF
TGCGCCAGCAGCTTAAGGGGACAGGACAATGAAAAACTGTTTTTT
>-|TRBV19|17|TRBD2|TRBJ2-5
CASTPSVASGGRETQYF
TGTGCCAGTACCCCCTCGGTGGCTAGCGGGGGGCGGGAGACCCAGTACTTC
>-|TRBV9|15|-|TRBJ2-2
CASSALSGLGGELFF
TGTGCCAGCAGCGCCCTATCAGGGTTGGGCGGGGAGCTGTTTTTT
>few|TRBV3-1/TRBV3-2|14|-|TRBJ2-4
CASSGAGGRGIQYF
TGTGCCAGCAGCGGAGCTGGGGGCCGGGGTATTCAGTACTTC
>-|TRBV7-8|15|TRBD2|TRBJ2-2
CASSGTSGGTGELFF
TGTGCCAGCAGCGGGACTAGCGGGGGTACCGGGGAGCTGTTTTTT
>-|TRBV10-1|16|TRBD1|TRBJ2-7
CASSESNRGPSYEQYF
TGCGCCAGCAGTGAGTCGAACAGGGGGCCTTCCTACGAGCAGTACTTC
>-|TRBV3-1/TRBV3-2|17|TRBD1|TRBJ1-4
CASSRTGTGGIGEKLFF
TGTGCCAGCAGCAGAACCGGGACAGGGGGCATTGGTGAAAAACTGTTTTTT
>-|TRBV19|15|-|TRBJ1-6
CASRGSPVGNSPLHF
TGTGCCAGTAGGGGCAGCCCCGTGGGTAATTCACCCCTCCACTTT
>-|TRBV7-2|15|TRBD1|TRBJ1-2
CASSLVRTGAYGYTF
TGTGCCAGCAGCTTAGTGAGGACAGGGGCCTATGGCTACACCTTC
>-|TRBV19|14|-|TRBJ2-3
CASSATGRTDTQYF
TGTGCCAGTAGTGCGACAGGGAGGACAGATACGCAGTATTTT
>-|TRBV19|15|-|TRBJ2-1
CASSIAGGPGNEQFF
TGTGCCAGTAGTATCGCAGGGGGGCCGGGGAATGAGCAGTTCTTC
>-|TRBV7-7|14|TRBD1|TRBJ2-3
CASSLDGTADTQYF
TGTGCTAGCAGCTTAGACGGGACAGCAGATACGCAGTATTTT
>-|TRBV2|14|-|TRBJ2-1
CASSPMSSYNEQFF
TGTGCCAGTTCGCCCATGAGCTCCTACAATGAGCAGTTCTTC
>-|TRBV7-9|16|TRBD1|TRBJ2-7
CASSLRDRVSSYEQYF
TGTGCCAGCAGCTTGCGGGACAGGGTGAGCTCCTACGAGCAGTACTTC
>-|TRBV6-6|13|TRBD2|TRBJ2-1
CASSYGLDNEQFF
TGTGCCAGCAGTTACGGACTAGACAATGAGCAGTTCTTC
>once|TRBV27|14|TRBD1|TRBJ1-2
CASSQSTGPYGYTF
TGTGCCAGCAGTCAATCGACAGGGCCCTATGGCTACACCTTC
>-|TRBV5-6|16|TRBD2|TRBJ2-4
CASSLEGLAGVSIQYF
TGTGCCAGCAGCTTGGAGGGACTAGCGGGGGTTAGCATTCAGTACTTC
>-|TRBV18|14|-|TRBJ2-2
CASSPMDSFGELFF
TGTGCCAGCTCCCCAATGGACAGTTTCGGGGAGCTGTTTTTT
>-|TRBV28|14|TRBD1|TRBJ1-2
CASSGTGASYGYTF
TGTGCCAGCAGTGGGACAGGGGCCAGCTATGGCTACACCTTC
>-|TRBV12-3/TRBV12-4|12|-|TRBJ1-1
CASSVWNTEAFF
TGTGCCAGCAGTGTCTGGAACACTGAAGCTTTCTTT
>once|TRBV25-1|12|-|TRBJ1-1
CASSRENTEAFF
TGTGCCAGCAGTCGAGAGAACACTGAAGCTTTCTTT
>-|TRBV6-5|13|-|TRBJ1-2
CASRTGTNYGYTF
TGTGCCAGCAGAACAGGGACTAACTATGGCTACACCTTC
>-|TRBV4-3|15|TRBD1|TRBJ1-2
CASSPRDRGMEGYTF
TGCGCCAGCAGCCCCCGGGACAGGGGCATGGAGGGCTACACCTTC
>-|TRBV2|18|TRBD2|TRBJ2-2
CASTVLPAGESNTGELFF
TGTGCCAGCACCGTACTTCCAGCGGGGGAATCGAACACCGGGGAGCTGTTTTTT
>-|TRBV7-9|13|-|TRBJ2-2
CASSLLSTGELFF
TGTGCCAGCAGCCTATTGAGTACCGGGGAGCTGTTTTTT
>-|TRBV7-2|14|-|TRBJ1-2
CASSLGWTDYGYTF
TGTGCCAGCAGCTTAGGATGGACAGACTATGGCTACACCTTC
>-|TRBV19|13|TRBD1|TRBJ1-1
CASSTSGQSKAFF
TGTGCCAGTAGCACCTCGGGACAGAGCAAAGCTTTCTTT
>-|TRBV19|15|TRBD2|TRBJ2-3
CASRNSGGLENTQYF
TGTGCCAGTAGGAATAGCGGGGGGCTGGAAAATACGCAGTATTTT
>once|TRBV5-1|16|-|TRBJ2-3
CASSLAGSRDTDTQYF
TGCGCCAGCAGCTTGGCAGGTTCACGGGACACAGATACGCAGTATTTT